This entry lists 18 T cell receptor beta chains sequenced from one sample in a study of control samples from healthy donors and cancer patients. Sequenced by immunoSEQ multiplex PCR; TCRdb stores in-frame clones only, minus some. The sample has some 130,000 clones; 85% to 95% are singletons. The specimen was blood. These receptors were obtained from a man aged 18 to 30 in good health.

This chain joins TRBV6-6 and TRBJ1-2; D uncertain. The CDR3 totals 11 residues. V lost 6 bases and J 4 bases, leaving 6 bases between the germline ends. Germline V lookup: CDR1 MNHNY, CDR2 SVGAGI (reference sequence). The CDR3 DNA reads as TGTGCCAGCAGCCCCCTCTATGGCTACACCTTC. Its protein product is CASSPLYGYTF.

The chain couples TRBV6-1 to TRBJ1-1; D not certain. This CDR3 is 11 amino acids long. Germline V gives CDR1 MNHNS, CDR2 SASEGT. V was cut by 2 bases and J by 10 bases, with 8 bases left in between. The CDR3 protein is CASSESPRAFF. The CDR3, as DNA: TGTGCCAGCAGTGAAAGTCCAAGAGCTTTCTTT.

In the case of this clone: The sample carries other DNA sequences with the same CDR3. The V call is TRBV29-1, the J call TRBJ1-4; the D is unclear. The germline V and J ends were trimmed by 3 bases and 4 bases, with 9 bases remaining between them. The V gene's germline CDR1 is SQVTM and CDR2 ANQGSEA. The length of the CDR3 is 13 residues. The CDR3, as DNA: TGCAGCGTTGAGGGTGGGGTTAATGAAAAACTGTTTTTT. It yields the protein CSVEGGVNEKLFF.

The chain joins TRBV5-8 to TRBJ1-1; D is unresolved. This CDR3 region has 9 residues. CDR1 is SGHTS, CDR2 YDEGEE, per germline. V lost 1 base and J 11 bases, leaving 3 bases between the germline ends. DNA of the CDR3: TGTGCCAGCAGCTTGACGGCTTTCTTT. Translating it yields CASSLTAFF.

The chain couples TRBV2 to TRBJ1-5; D possibly corresponds to TRBD1 (5 bases). The V gene's germline CDR1 is SNHLY and CDR2 FYNNEI. Trimming pared 5 bases from V and 2 bases from J, leaving 13 bases between. This CDR3 has 15 residues. The CDR3 sequence is CASSSGTPGNQPQHF. In DNA form, the CDR3 reads TGTGCCAGCAGTTCCGGGACTCCAGGCAATCAGCCCCAGCATTTT.

The rearrangement joins TRBV5-1 to TRBJ2-2, with TRBD2 matching 10 bases. Germline lookup yields CDR1 SGHRS and CDR2 YFSETQ. This CDR3 is built from 16 residues. J lost 0 bases, V lost 2 bases, and 1 base had no gene match. CDR3 in amino acids: CASSFTSGANTGELFF. CDR3 coding DNA: TGCGCCAGCAGCTTCACTAGCGGGGCGAACACCGGGGAGCTGTTTTTT.

The V and J genes are TRBV7-9 and TRBJ1-5; D might be TRBD1 (6 bases). Germline assignment: CDR1 SEHNR and CDR2 FQNEAQ (reference sequence). The CDR3 has 14 amino acids. Between the trimmed V and J ends, which lost 5 bases and 3 bases, there was a span of 11 bases. The CDR3 nucleotides read TGTGCCAGCAGCCTTACAGGGTTCAATCAGCCCCAGCATTTT. This gives the protein CASSLTGFNQPQHF.

The genes are TRBV10-3 and TRBJ2-1; D is uncertain. The germline CDR1 and CDR2 sequences are ENHRY and SYGVKD. The CDR3 is made up of 13 amino acids. V lost 8 bases and J 1 base, leaving 9 bases between the germline ends. The CDR3 loop reads CAIAPMSYNEQFF. The CDR3 nucleotides read TGTGCCATCGCCCCGATGTCCTACAATGAGCAGTTCTTC.

The genes are TRBV5-1 and TRBJ2-7; 9 nucleotides line up with TRBD1. The trim removed 4 bases at V and 2 bases at J, leaving 7 bases unmatched. CDR1 and CDR2 from the germline V gene are SGHRS and YFSETQ. The CDR3 is 15 residues long. The CDR3 nucleotides read TGCGCCAGCAGCCGGGACAGGGTAGTCCCCTACGAGCAGTACTTC. Protein product: CASSRDRVVPYEQYF.

The chain joins TRBV5-1 to TRBJ2-5; TRBD2 matches 9 bases. V shed 2 bases, J shed 3 bases, and the junction held 5 bases outside the gene matches. Germline V gene data show CDR1 as SGHRS and CDR2 as YFSETQ. The CDR3 loop spans 15 amino acids. The CDR3 sequence: CASSFQRGDEETQYF. For the CDR3, the DNA is TGCGCCAGCAGCTTCCAGCGGGGGGACGAAGAGACCCAGTACTTC.

The sample holds a few counts of this clone. V is TRBV7-9 and J is TRBJ2-7; TRBD2 agrees at 14 bases. This CDR3 is 17 amino acids long. The ends lost 6 bases at V and 1 base at J; junction bases unmatched: 8. Germline CDR1 is SEHNR and CDR2 is FQNEAQ (reference sequence). As DNA, the CDR3 is TGTGCCAGCAGATCGCAAGGGACTAGCGGGGGATCCTACGAGCAGTACTTC. This encodes CASRSQGTSGGSYEQYF.

This clone has only one observation. The genes are TRBV3-1 (or the pseudogene TRBV3-2) and TRBJ1-2; 8 bases map to TRBD1. CDR3 length equals 14 residues. Trimming removed 3 bases from V and 6 bases from J; junction bases left unmatched: 6. CDR1 and CDR2 from the germline V gene are LGHDT and YNNKEL (reference sequence). The CDR3 region is CASSHLQGANGYTF. The DNA for the CDR3 is TGTGCCAGCAGCCACCTCCAGGGGGCGAATGGCTACACCTTC.

V gene TRBV7-3 combines with J gene TRBJ1-1; D ambiguous. The CDR3 loop spans 12 amino acids. Looked up from germline, CDR1 is SGHTA and CDR2 is FQGTGA. V was trimmed by 5 bases and J by 8 bases, leaving 12 bases between them. CDR3: CASSSRRGEAFF. Written as DNA, the CDR3 is TGTGCCAGCAGCAGTCGGAGAGGAGAAGCTTTCTTT.

This clone occurred once. The chain couples TRBV3-1 (or the pseudogene TRBV3-2) to TRBJ2-2; D is unresolved. CDR3 length equals 16 residues. Looked up from germline, CDR1 is LGHDT and CDR2 is YNNKEL (reference sequence). V was trimmed by 5 bases and J by 1 base, leaving 14 bases between them. CDR3 amino acids: CASSDTWRRNTGELFF. The CDR3 DNA sequence: TGTGCCAGCAGCGATACCTGGAGACGGAACACCGGGGAGCTGTTTTTT.

This chain links TRBV19 with TRBJ2-5, with 7 bases lining up with TRBD1. Germline lookup yields CDR1 LNHDA and CDR2 SQIVND (reference sequence). The CDR3 consists of 16 residues. Trimming removed 4 bases from V and 3 bases from J; junction bases left unmatched: 11. CDR3 in amino acids: CASSKSRGQAKETQYF. In DNA, the CDR3 is TGTGCCAGTAGTAAATCACGCGGACAGGCTAAAGAGACCCAGTACTTC.

The chain has TRBV20-1 and TRBJ2-7; a weak D match, TRBD1 (5 bases). Trimming removed 3 bases from V and 2 bases from J, with 14 bases in between. The CDR3 has 14 residues. Germline CDR1 and CDR2: DFQATT and SNEGSKA (reference sequence). The CDR3 nucleotides read TGCAGTGCTAGTCGGACACATATACCCTACGAGCAGTACTTC. It yields the protein CSASRTHIPYEQYF.

This clone was observed a handful of times. V gene TRBV5-1 combines with J gene TRBJ1-4; a possible D gene is TRBD1 (6 bases). Trimming pared 4 bases from V and 10 bases from J, leaving 17 bases between. Germline V gene lookup returns CDR1 SGHRS and CDR2 YFSETQ. The CDR3 runs 14 residues. DNA for the CDR3: TGCGCCAGCAGCCCCGGTGAGGGGGATCGAAAACTGTTTTTT. It yields the protein CASSPGEGDRKLFF.

The chain employs TRBV6-5 and TRBJ2-5; no clear D. This CDR3 is built from 15 residues. Per the germline V gene, CDR1 is MNHEY and CDR2 is SVGAGI. V was pared by 5 bases and J by 1 base, with 14 bases between. The CDR3 reads CASSPEAGLQETQYF. The CDR3 coding sequence is TGTGCCAGCAGTCCCGAAGCCGGGCTCCAAGAGACCCAGTACTTC.